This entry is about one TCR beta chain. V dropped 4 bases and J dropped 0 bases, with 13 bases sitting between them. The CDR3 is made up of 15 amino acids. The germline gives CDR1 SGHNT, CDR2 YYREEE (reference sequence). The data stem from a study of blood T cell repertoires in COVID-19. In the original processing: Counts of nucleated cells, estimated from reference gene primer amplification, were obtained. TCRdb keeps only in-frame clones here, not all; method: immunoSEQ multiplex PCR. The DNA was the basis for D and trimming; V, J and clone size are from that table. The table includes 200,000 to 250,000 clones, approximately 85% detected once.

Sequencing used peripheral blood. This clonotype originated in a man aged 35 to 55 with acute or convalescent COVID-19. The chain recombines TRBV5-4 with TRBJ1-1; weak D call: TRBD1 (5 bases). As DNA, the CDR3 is TGTGCCAGCAGCCCCCAAACAGGTTTGAACACTGAAGCTTTCTTT. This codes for CASSPQTGLNTEAFF. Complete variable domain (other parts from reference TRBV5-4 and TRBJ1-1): ETGVTQSPTHLIKTRGQQVTLRCSSQSGHNTVSWYQQALGQGPQFIFQYYREEENGRGNFPPRFSGLQFPNYSSELNVNALELDDSALYLCASSPQTGLNTEAFFGQGTRLTVV.